Sequencing of this T cell receptor (beta chain) was carried out in a study of T-cell memory formation after mild COVID-19. Study in general: Largely, TCR clusters stayed within a single donor.

TCRdb ran MiXCR on the 5' RACE reads and lists one entry per CDR3 protein. The sample consists of over 350,000 distinct CDR3 sequences, more than 20% of them appearing once. In this sample, this clonotype turned up many times. The antigen is not known. The CDR3 length is 16 residues. Germline CDR1 SGHDT, CDR2 YYEEEE. V was clipped by 1 base and J by 1 base, with 14 bases between them. The study's findings and limits: Memory cells collected pre-infection included some clones that later responded, suggesting cross-reactive memory joined. Among clones contracting day 15 to 85, CD4/CD8 was balanced, whereas later expanders leaned CD4+.

The TCR was taken from an adult woman who had mild COVID-19 (a few samples of this study predate the infection). Cell type and time point are not known. The chain carries TRBV5-6 and TRBJ2-5, with D tentatively TRBD1 (6 bases). The sample consisted of PBMCs or a T cell subset sorted from them (not recorded which). CDR3: CASSLRRTETQETQYF. In DNA, the CDR3 is TGTGCCAGCAGCTTGCGCCGGACAGAGACCCAAGAGACCCAGTACTTC.